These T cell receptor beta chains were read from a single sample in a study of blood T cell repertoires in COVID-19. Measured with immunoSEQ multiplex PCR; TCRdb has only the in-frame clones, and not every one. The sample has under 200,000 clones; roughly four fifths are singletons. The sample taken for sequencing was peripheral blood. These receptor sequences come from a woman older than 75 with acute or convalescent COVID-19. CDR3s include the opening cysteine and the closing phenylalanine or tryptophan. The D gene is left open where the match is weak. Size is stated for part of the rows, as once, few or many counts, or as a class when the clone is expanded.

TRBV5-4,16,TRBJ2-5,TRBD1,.,TGTGCCAGCAGCGCGCCGGGACAGGGTCAGGAAGAGACCCAGTACTTC,CASSAPGQGQEETQYF
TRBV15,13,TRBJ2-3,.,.,TGTGCCACCAGCAGAGATCGGGGAGATACGCAGTATTTT,CATSRDRGDTQYF
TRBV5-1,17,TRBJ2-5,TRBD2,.,TGCGCCAGCAGCTCAGGACTAGCGGGGGAGGTCCAAGAGACCCAGTACTTC,CASSSGLAGEVQETQYF
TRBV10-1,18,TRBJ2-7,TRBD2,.,TGCGCCAGCAGCGCACCGGGACTAGCGGGAGATCAGGGAAACGAGCAGTACTTC,CASSAPGLAGDQGNEQYF
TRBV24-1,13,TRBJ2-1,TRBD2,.,TGTGCCACCAGTGTTAGCGGGAGCGGGAAGCAGTTCTTC,CATSVSGSGKQFF
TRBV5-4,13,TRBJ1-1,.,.,TGTGCCAGCAGCTTTGTCGGGGGCACTGAAGCTTTCTTT,CASSFVGGTEAFF
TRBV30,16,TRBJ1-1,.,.,TGTGCCTGGTCCATGGCGAGGCCCCTCTTGAACACTGAAGCTTTCTTT,CAWSMARPLLNTEAFF
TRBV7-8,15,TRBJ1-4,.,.,TGTGCCAGCAGCGAGAGAAGGGGGTCGTCCGAAAAACTGTTTTTT,CASSERRGSSEKLFF
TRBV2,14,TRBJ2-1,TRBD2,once,TGTGCCAGCAGAAGACTAGCGCAGGGGAATGAGCAGTTCTTC,CASRRLAQGNEQFF
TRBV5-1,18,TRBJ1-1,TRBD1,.,TGCGCCAGCAGCTTGGGAATGGGGGGGACAGGACTGAACACTGAAGCTTTCTTT,CASSLGMGGTGLNTEAFF
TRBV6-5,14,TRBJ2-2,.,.,TGTGCCAGTACGGGACAAAGGGCGACCGGGGAGCTGTTTTTT,CASTGQRATGELFF
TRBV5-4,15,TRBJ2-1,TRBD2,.,TGTGCCAGCAGCGCTGAACTAGCGGGGGGTAATGAGCAGTTCTTC,CASSAELAGGNEQFF
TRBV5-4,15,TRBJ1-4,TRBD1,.,TGTGCCAGCAGCTTGGGGGGACAGGGGACTGAAAAACTGTTTTTT,CASSLGGQGTEKLFF
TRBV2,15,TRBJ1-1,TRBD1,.,TGTGCCAGCAGCCGTAACAGGGGGCGAAACACTGAAGCTTTCTTT,CASSRNRGRNTEAFF
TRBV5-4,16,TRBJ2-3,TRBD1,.,TGTGCCAGCAGCCCGCCGGGGACAGGGGACACAGATACGCAGTATTTT,CASSPPGTGDTDTQYF
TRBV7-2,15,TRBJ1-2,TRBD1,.,TGTGCCAGCAGCTTAGCGGCTGCAGGGGGCCGTGGCTACACCTTC,CASSLAAAGGRGYTF
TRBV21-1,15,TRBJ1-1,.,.,TGTGCCAGCAGCAAGAGACAGGTTCCGAACACTGAAGCTTTCTTT,CASSKRQVPNTEAFF
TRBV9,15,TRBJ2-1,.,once,TGTGCCAGCGACCGAGAGGGGGGGCTGTACAATGAGCAGTTCTTC,CASDREGGLYNEQFF
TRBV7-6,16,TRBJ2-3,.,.,TGTGCCAGCAGTCATAACCTAGGTTTCAGCACAGATACGCAGTATTTT,CASSHNLGFSTDTQYF
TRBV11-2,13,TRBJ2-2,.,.,TGTGCCAGCAGCTTAACTGGAGACGGGGAGCTGTTTTTT,CASSLTGDGELFF
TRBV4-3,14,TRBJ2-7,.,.,TGCGCCAGCAGCCAAGAGATCCAGGGAAGCGAGCAGTACTTC,CASSQEIQGSEQYF
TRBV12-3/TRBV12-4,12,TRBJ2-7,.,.,TGTGCCAGCAGTTTAGTCGTTTACGAGCAGTACTTC,CASSLVVYEQYF
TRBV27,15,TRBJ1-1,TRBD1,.,TGTGCCAGCAGTCGACAGGGGGCGCCTAACGCTGAAGCTTTCTTT,CASSRQGAPNAEAFF
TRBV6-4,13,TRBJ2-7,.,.,TGTGCCAACACACCCTACGGGACCTACGAGCAGTACTTC,CANTPYGTYEQYF
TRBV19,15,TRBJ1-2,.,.,TGTGCCAGTAGTATTGGTGGCAGTTCTTACTATGGCTACACCTTC,CASSIGGSSYYGYTF
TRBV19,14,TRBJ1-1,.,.,TGTGCCAGTAGTATCAGACAGTTGAACACTGAAGCTTTCTTT,CASSIRQLNTEAFF
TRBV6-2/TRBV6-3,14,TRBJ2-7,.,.,TGTGCCAGCAGTTACTCACGGGGACTGGACGAGCAGTACTTC,CASSYSRGLDEQYF
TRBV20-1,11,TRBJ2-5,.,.,TGCAGTGCTAGTCTCCGAGAGACCCAGTACTTC,CSASLRETQYF
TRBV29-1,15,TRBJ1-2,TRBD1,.,TGCAGCGTGGATCCGGGACAGGGGGCTGGCTATGGCTACACCTTC,CSVDPGQGAGYGYTF
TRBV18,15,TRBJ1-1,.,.,TGTGCCAGCTCAGTCAGCGGACAGATGAACACTGAAGCTTTCTTT,CASSVSGQMNTEAFF
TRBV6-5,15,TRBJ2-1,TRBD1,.,TGTGCCAGCAGTTCTTGGACAGGGGGGAGGAATGAGCAGTTCTTC,CASSSWTGGRNEQFF
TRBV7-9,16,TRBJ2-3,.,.,TGTGCCAGCAGCCGTAGGGGACTTCAGAACACAGATACGCAGTATTTT,CASSRRGLQNTDTQYF
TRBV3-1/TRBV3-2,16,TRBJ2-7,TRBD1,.,TGTGCCAGCAGCCCCAGGGGGATTGGAGGTCCTTACGAGCAGTACTTC,CASSPRGIGGPYEQYF
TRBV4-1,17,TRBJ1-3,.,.,TGCGCCAGCAGCCGGGGGGGCATTGTGATCTCTGGAAACACCATATATTTT,CASSRGGIVISGNTIYF
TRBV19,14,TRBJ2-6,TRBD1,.,TGTGCCAGTAGAGACAGGGCAGGGGCCAACGTCCTGACTTTC,CASRDRAGANVLTF
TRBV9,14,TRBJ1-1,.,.,TGTGCCAGCAGCGTATCAGCGGGGGACACTGAAGCTTTCTTT,CASSVSAGDTEAFF
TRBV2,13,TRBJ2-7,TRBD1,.,TGTGCCAGCAGGGGACAGGGCACCTACGAGCAGTACTTC,CASRGQGTYEQYF
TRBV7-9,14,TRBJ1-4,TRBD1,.,TGTGCCAGCGCGTCACAGGGGTGGGAGGAAAAACTGTTTTTT,CASASQGWEEKLFF
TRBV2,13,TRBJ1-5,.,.,TGTGCCAGCACCCCACTCGGACAGCAGCCCCAGCATTTT,CASTPLGQQPQHF
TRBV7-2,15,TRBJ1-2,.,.,TGTGCCAGCAGCCCGGGAGGGGGGGGCAGCGGTGGCTACACCTTC,CASSPGGGGSGGYTF
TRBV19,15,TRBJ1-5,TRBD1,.,TGTGCCAGTAGGGGGACAAGGGGGCGCGGGCAGCCCCAGCATTTT,CASRGTRGRGQPQHF
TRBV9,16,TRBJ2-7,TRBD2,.,TGTGCCAGCAGCGTAGGTTTGGGGGAGGGCCGGTACGAGCAGTACTTC,CASSVGLGEGRYEQYF
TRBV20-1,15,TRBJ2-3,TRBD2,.,TGCAGTGCTAGTTGGCTAGCGGAGCGCACAGATACGCAGTATTTT,CSASWLAERTDTQYF
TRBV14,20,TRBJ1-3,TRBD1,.,TGTGCCAGCAGCGGATCCGGGACAGGGGCAGCTCCAAGCTCTGGAAACACCATATATTTT,CASSGSGTGAAPSSGNTIYF
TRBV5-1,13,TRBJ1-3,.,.,TGCGCCAGCAGCTTGGAGTCAAGGGGCACCATATATTTT,CASSLESRGTIYF
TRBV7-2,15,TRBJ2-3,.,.,TGTGCCAGCAGCTTGACCGGGACTGCCACAGATACGCAGTATTTT,CASSLTGTATDTQYF
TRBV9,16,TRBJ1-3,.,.,TGTGCCAGCAGCCTACAGGGAGCCGTCTCTGGAAACACCATATATTTT,CASSLQGAVSGNTIYF